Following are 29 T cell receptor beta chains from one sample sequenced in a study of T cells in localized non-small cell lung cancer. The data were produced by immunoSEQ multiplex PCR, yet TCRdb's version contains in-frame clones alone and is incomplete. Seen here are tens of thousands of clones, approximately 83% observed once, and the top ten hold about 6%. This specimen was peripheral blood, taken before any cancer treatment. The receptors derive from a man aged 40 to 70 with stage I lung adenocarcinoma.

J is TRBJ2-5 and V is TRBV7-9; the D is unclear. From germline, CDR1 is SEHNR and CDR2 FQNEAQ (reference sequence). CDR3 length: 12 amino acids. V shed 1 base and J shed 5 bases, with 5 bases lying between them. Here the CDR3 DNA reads TGTGCCAGCAGCTTAGTAGGGGAGACCCAGTACTTC. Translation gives CASSLVGETQYF.

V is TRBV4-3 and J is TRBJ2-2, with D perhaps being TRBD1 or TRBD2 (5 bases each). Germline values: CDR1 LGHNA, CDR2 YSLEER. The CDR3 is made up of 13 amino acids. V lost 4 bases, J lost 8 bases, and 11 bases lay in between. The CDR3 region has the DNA TGCGCCAGCAGCCTAATTTGGGGGGGGGAGCTGTTTTTT. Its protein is CASSLIWGGELFF.

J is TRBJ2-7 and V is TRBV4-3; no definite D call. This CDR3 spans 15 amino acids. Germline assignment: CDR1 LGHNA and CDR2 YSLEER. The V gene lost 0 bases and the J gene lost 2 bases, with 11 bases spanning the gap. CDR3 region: CASSQDDTVTYEQYF. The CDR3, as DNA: TGCGCCAGCAGCCAAGATGATACGGTTACCTACGAGCAGTACTTC.

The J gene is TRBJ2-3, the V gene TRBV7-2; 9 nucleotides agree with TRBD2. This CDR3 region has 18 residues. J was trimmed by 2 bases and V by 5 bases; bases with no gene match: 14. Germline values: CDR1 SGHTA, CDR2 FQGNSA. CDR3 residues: CASSAFPLAGRPTDTQYF. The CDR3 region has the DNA TGTGCCAGCAGCGCCTTCCCCCTAGCGGGGCGCCCCACAGATACGCAGTATTTT.

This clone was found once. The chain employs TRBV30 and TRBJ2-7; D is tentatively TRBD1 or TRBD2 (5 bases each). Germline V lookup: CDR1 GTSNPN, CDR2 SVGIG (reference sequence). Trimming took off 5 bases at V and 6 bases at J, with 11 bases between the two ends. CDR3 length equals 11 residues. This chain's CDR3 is CAWLTGPEQYF. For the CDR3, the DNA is TGTGCCTGGCTAACGGGGCCCGAGCAGTACTTC.

CDR3 amino acids: CASRPRTSGSYEQYF. The CDR3 DNA reads TGTGCCAGCAGACCCCGGACTAGCGGATCCTACGAGCAGTACTTC. The chain couples TRBV28 to TRBJ2-7; 10 bases agree with TRBD2. CDR1 MDHEN and CDR2 SYDVKM come from the germline V gene. J gave up 1 base and V 6 bases, and 6 bases lay outside the gene matches. This CDR3 has 15 residues.

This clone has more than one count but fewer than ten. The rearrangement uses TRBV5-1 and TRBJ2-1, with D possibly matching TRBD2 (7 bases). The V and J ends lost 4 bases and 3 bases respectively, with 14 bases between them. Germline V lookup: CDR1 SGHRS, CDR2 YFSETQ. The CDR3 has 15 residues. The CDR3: CASSLGGGHYNEQFF. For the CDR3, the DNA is TGCGCCAGCAGCCTGGGCGGGGGCCACTACAATGAGCAGTTCTTC. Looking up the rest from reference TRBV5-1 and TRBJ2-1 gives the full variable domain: KAGVTQTPRYLIKTRGQQVTLSCSPISGHRSVSWYQQTPGQGLQFLFEYFSETQRNKGNFPGRFSGRQFSNSRSEMNVSTLELGDSALYLCASSLGGGHYNEQFFGPGTRLTVL.

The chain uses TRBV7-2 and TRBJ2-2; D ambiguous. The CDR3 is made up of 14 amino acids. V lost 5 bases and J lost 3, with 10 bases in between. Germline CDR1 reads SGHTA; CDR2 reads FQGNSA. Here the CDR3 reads CASSPVVYTGELFF. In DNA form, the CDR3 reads TGTGCCAGCAGCCCGGTGGTGTACACCGGGGAGCTGTTTTTT. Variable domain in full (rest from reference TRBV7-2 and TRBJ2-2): GAGVSQSPSNKVTEKGKDVELRCDPISGHTALYWYRQSLGQGLEFLIYFQGNSAPDKSGLPSDRFSAERTGGSVSTLTIQRTQQEDSAVYLCASSPVVYTGELFFGEGSRLTVL.

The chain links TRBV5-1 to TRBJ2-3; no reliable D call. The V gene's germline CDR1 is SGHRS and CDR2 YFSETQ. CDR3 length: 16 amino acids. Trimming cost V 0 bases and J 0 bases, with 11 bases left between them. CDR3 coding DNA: TGCGCCAGCAGCTTGGGAGTTGGTTTTAGCACAGATACGCAGTATTTT. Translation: CASSLGVGFSTDTQYF.

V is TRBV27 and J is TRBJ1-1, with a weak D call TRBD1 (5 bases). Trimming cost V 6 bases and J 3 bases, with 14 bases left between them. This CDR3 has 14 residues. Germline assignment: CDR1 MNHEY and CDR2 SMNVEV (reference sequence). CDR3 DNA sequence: TGTGCCAGCAGCTCGACAGTGCGGGACACTGAAGCTTTCTTT. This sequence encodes CASSSTVRDTEAFF.

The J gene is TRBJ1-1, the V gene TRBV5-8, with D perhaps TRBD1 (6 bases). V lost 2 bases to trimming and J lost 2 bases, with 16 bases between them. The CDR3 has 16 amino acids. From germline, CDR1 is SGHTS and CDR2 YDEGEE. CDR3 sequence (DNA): TGTGCCAGCAGCTTATTACCCGGACAGTCTAACACTGAAGCTTTCTTT. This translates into CASSLLPGQSNTEAFF.

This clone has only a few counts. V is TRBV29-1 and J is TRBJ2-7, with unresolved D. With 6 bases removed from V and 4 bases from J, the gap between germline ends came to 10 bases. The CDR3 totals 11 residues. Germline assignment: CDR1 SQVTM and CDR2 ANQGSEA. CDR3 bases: TGCAGCGTCGTGCTGCAGTACGAGCAGTACTTC. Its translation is CSVVLQYEQYF.

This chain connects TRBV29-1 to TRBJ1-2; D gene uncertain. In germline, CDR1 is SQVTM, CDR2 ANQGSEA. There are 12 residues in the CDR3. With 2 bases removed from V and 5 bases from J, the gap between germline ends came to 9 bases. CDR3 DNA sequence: TGCAGCGTTGAAATACCGCTTTATGGCTACACCTTC. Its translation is CSVEIPLYGYTF.

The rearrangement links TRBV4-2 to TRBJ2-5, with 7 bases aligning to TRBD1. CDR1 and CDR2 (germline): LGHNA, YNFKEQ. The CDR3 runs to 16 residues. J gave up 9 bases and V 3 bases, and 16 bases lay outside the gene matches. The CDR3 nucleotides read TGTGCCAGCAGCCATCTAAGCGCAGCCAGGGGGTCGGCCCAGTACTTC. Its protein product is CASSHLSAARGSAQYF.

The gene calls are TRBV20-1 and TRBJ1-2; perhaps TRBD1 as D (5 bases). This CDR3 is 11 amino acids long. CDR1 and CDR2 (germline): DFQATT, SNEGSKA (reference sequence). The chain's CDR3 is CRARGSRGYTF. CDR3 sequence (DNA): TGCAGAGCAAGGGGTTCTCGGGGCTACACCTTC.

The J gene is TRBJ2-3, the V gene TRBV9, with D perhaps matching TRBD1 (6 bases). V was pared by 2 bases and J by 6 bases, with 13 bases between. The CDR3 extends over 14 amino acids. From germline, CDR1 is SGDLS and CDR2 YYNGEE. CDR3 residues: CASSVLQGADTQYF. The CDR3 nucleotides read TGTGCCAGCAGCGTCCTACAGGGTGCCGATACGCAGTATTTT.

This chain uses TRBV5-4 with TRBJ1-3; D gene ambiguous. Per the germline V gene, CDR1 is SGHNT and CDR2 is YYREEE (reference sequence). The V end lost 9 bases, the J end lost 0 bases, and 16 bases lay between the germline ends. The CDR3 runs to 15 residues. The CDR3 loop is CATQGPGSSGNTIYF. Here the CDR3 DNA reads TGTGCCACTCAAGGCCCCGGGTCCTCTGGAAACACCATATATTTT.

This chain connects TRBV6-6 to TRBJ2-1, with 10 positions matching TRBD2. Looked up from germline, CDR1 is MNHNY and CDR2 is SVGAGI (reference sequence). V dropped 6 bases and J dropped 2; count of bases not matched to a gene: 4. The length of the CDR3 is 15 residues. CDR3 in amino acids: CASRRSGRAYNEQFF. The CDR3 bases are TGTGCCAGCAGACGAAGCGGGAGGGCCTACAATGAGCAGTTCTTC.

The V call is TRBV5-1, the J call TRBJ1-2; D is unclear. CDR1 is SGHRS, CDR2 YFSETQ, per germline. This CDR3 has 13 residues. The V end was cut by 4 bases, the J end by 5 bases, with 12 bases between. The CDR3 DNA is TGCGCCAGCAGCGAGGGAAATGGGTATGGCTACACCTTC. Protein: CASSEGNGYGYTF.

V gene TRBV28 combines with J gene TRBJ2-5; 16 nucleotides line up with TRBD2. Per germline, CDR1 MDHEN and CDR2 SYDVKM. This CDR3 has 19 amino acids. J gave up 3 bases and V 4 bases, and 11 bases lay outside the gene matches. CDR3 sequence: CASSSPGTSGRAGKETQYF. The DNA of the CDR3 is TGTGCCAGCAGTTCCCCCGGGACTAGCGGGAGGGCCGGGAAAGAGACCCAGTACTTC. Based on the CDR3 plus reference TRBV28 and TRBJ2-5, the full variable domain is DVKVTQSSRYLVKRTGEKVFLECVQDMDHENMFWYRQDPGLGLRLIYFSYDVKMKEKGDIPEGYSVSREKKERFSLILESASTNQTSMYLCASSSPGTSGRAGKETQYFGPGTRLLVL.

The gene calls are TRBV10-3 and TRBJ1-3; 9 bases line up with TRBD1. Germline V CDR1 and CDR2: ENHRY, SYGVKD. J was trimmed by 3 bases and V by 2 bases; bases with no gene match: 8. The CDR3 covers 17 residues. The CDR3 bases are TGTGCCATCAGTGAGACTCGGACAGGGGCGAGTGGAAACACCATATATTTT. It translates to CAISETRTGASGNTIYF.

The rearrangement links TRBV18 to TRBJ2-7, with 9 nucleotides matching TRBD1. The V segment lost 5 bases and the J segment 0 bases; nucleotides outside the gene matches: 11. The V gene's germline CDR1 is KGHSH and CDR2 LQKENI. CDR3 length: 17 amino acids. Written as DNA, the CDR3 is TGTGCCAGCTCAACCGGGACAGGGAAATTTGGCTCCTACGAGCAGTACTTC. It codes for CASSTGTGKFGSYEQYF.

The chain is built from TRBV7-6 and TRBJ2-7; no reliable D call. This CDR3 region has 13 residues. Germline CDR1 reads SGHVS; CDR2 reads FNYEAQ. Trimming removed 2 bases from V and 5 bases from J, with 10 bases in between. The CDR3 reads CASSLFGSHEQYF. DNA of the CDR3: TGTGCCAGCAGCTTATTTGGGTCCCACGAGCAGTACTTC.

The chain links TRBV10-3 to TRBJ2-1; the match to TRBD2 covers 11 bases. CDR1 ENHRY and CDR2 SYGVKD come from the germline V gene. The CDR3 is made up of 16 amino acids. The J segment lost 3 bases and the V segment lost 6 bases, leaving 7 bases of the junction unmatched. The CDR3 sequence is CAIRGTSGELYNEQFF. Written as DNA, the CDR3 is TGTGCCATCAGAGGGACTAGCGGAGAACTCTACAATGAGCAGTTCTTC.

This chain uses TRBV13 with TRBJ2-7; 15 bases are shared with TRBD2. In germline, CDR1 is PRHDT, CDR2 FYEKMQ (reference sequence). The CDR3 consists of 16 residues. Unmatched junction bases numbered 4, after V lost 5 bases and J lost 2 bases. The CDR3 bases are TGTGCCAGCAGCCACCGGACTAGCGGGAGGGCCTACGAGCAGTACTTC. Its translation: CASSHRTSGRAYEQYF.

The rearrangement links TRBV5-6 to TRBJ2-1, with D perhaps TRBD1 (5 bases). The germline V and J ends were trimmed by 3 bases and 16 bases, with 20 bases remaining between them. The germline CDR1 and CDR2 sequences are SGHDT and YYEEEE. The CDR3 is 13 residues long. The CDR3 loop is CASSYPSGEQGFF. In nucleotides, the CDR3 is TGTGCCAGCAGCTACCCCTCCGGTGAGCAGGGTTTCTTC. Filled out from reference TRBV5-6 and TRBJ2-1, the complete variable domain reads DAGVTQSPTHLIKTRGQQVTLRCSPKSGHDTVSWYQQALGQGPQFIFQYYEEEERQRGNFPDRFSGHQFPNYSSELNVNALLLGDSALYLCASSYPSGEQGFFGPGTRLTVL.

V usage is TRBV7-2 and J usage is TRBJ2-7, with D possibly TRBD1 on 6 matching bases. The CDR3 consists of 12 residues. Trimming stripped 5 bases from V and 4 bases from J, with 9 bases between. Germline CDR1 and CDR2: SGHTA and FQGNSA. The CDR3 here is CASSRTEYEQYF. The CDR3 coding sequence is TGTGCCAGCAGCCGGACAGAGTACGAGCAGTACTTC. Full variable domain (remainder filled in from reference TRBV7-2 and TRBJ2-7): GAGVSQSPSNKVTEKGKDVELRCDPISGHTALYWYRQSLGQGLEFLIYFQGNSAPDKSGLPSDRFSAERTGGSVSTLTIQRTQQEDSAVYLCASSRTEYEQYFGPGTRLTVT.

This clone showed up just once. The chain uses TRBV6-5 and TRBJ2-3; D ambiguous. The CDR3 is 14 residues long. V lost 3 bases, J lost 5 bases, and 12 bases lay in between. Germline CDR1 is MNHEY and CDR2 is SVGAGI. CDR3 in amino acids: CASSYSYVGDTQYF. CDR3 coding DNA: TGTGCCAGCAGTTATAGTTATGTGGGAGATACGCAGTATTTT.

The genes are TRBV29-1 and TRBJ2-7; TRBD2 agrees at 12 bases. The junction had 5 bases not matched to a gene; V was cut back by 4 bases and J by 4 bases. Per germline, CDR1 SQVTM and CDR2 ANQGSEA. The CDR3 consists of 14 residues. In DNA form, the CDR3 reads TGCAGCGTTGGGCTAGCGGGAGGGCGTTACGAGCAGTACTTC. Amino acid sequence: CSVGLAGGRYEQYF.